Following are 24 T cell receptor beta chains from one sample sequenced in a study of cytomegalovirus exposure and HLA in healthy donors (dated by TCRdb to 2017 to 2019). Libraries were made using the immunoSEQ multiplex PCR assay. What TCRdb holds here is the immuneACCESS table cut down to in-frame rearrangements. Part of the clones is not present; checked against another copy, under half of the missing clones reflect an unresolved V gene, and the others are unexplained. The sample table holds about 130,000 clones, of which about 80% were seen once. The ten largest clones take up 25% to 30% of the sample. Sequencing was carried out using PBMCs. Every receptor here comes from a man under 40 in good health and CMV-seropositive.

The chain links TRBV29-1 to TRBJ1-1, with a tentative D call TRBD1 (5 bases). The CDR3 loop spans 14 amino acids. V lost 6 bases, J lost 5 bases, and 19 bases lay in between. Germline-derived CDR1 and CDR2 are SQVTM and ANQGSEA. CDR3 sequence: CSVDVPGLGTEAFF. The DNA for the CDR3 is TGCAGCGTGGACGTCCCGGGACTTGGGACTGAAGCTTTCTTT.

This clone was counted a single time. This sequence joins TRBV30 and TRBJ2-1, with D hard to call. Germline V lookup: CDR1 GTSNPN, CDR2 SVGIG (reference sequence). Between the trimmed V and J ends, which lost 0 bases and 1 base, there was a span of 7 bases. The length of the CDR3 is 14 residues. CDR3 nucleotide sequence: TGTGCCTGGAGTGTGTCTAGATCCTACAATGAGCAGTTCTTC. Translating it yields CAWSVSRSYNEQFF.

This clone was counted a single time. CDR3 protein: CASSSRTLPGTEAFF. CDR3 DNA sequence: TGTGCCAGCAGCTCAAGGACCCTCCCGGGGACTGAAGCTTTCTTT. The rearrangement links TRBV7-9 to TRBJ1-1, with no clear D. Trimming took off 4 bases at V and 5 bases at J, with 17 bases between the two ends. The germline CDR1 and CDR2 sequences are SEHNR and FQNEAQ (reference sequence). The CDR3 extends over 15 amino acids.

The chain employs TRBV25-1 and TRBJ1-4; 9 nucleotides align to TRBD1. The CDR3 length is 15 residues. Losses at the gene ends were 6 bases for V and 0 bases for J; bases not matched to a gene: 2. The germline gives CDR1 MGHDK, CDR2 SYGVNS. CDR3: CASRGQGATNEKLFF. CDR3 in DNA: TGTGCCAGCAGGGGACAGGGAGCAACTAATGAAAAACTGTTTTTT.

This chain uses TRBV2 with TRBJ1-2; possible D gene TRBD1, 5 bases. From germline, CDR1 is SNHLY and CDR2 FYNNEI. With 1 base removed from V and 4 bases from J, the gap between germline ends came to 7 bases. This CDR3 is 13 amino acids long. The chain's CDR3 is CASSEGQLYGYTF. CDR3 coding DNA: TGTGCCAGCAGTGAAGGACAGCTCTATGGCTACACCTTC.

The chain recombines TRBV5-1 with TRBJ2-5; TRBD2 agrees at 9 bases. The CDR3 totals 14 residues. From germline, CDR1 is SGHRS and CDR2 YFSETQ. V trimming: 4 bases; J trimming: 7 bases; junction bases outside the gene matches: 8. Here the CDR3 DNA reads TGCGCCAGCAGCGGCGCCGGGACTAGCACGACCCAGTACTTC. Protein: CASSGAGTSTTQYF.

The chain is built from TRBV6-6 and TRBJ2-1, with 9 bases fitting TRBD2. Trimming took 4 bases from V and 4 from J; bases not matched to a gene: 5. Per germline, CDR1 MNHNY and CDR2 SVGAGI (reference sequence). This CDR3 comprises 15 residues. In nucleotides, the CDR3 is TGTGCCAGCAGTTTGGCTAGCGGGAATTACAATGAGCAGTTCTTC. Translating it yields CASSLASGNYNEQFF.

Here the CDR3 DNA reads TGTGCCAGCAGTTTCCGGACAGGTGAGAGACGCACTGAAGCTTTCTTT. This codes for CASSFRTGERRTEAFF. The chain links TRBV27 to TRBJ1-1; 7 positions agree with TRBD1. From germline, CDR1 is MNHEY and CDR2 SMNVEV (reference sequence). This CDR3 region has 16 residues. After removal of 3 bases from V and 4 bases from J, the junction contained 11 bases not matched to a gene.

This rearrangement joins TRBV6-1 to TRBJ1-2; D may be TRBD1 (5 bases). Germline V lookup: CDR1 MNHNS, CDR2 SASEGT. This CDR3 spans 14 amino acids. The V end was cut by 4 bases, the J end by 5 bases, with 14 bases between. The CDR3 bases are TGTGCCAGCAGTGCCGGGGGGGGTTATTATGGCTACACCTTC. This translates into CASSAGGGYYGYTF.

In its sample, this clone was seen a few times. The chain employs TRBV18 and TRBJ1-2, with D unclear. This CDR3 comprises 13 residues. The ends were cut back, 1 base at V and 4 bases at J, with 7 bases in the middle. Germline loops: CDR1 KGHSH, CDR2 LQKENI. The CDR3 spells CASSPLASYGYTF. The CDR3 nucleotides read TGTGCCAGCTCACCACTGGCCTCCTATGGCTACACCTTC.

V and J are TRBV6-6 and TRBJ2-3; a weak D match, TRBD2 (6 bases). The V and J ends lost 5 bases and 0 bases respectively, with 9 bases between them. Germline V gives CDR1 MNHNY, CDR2 SVGAGI (reference sequence). This CDR3 has 14 residues. The CDR3 region has the DNA TGTGCCAGCAGTCGGACTACTAGCACAGATACGCAGTATTTT. Translation gives CASSRTTSTDTQYF.

The chain recombines TRBV6-5 with TRBJ2-1; TRBD1 matches at 8 bases. CDR3 length equals 13 residues. The germline V gene encodes CDR1 MNHEY and CDR2 SVGAGI. The trim removed 6 bases at V and 4 bases at J, leaving 2 bases unmatched. The CDR3, as DNA: TGTGCCAGCAGCTACAGGGGGTACAATGAGCAGTTCTTC. It yields the protein CASSYRGYNEQFF.

This clone has just one count. The gene calls are TRBV6-1 and TRBJ2-7, with D uncertain. V lost 0 bases, J lost 0 bases, and 9 bases lay in between. In germline, CDR1 is MNHNS, CDR2 SASEGT. The CDR3 consists of 15 residues. CDR3 nucleotide sequence: TGTGCCAGCAGTGAAGCGTGGCAGTCCTCCTACGAGCAGTACTTC. Protein sequence: CASSEAWQSSYEQYF.

This chain joins TRBV5-6 and TRBJ1-1, with 8 positions matching TRBD1. Per germline, CDR1 SGHDT and CDR2 YYEEEE. Unmatched junction bases numbered 4, after V lost 0 bases and J lost 6 bases. The CDR3 length is 14 residues. The CDR3 DNA is TGTGCCAGCAGCTTGGTTGCGGGACAGGCTGAAGCTTTCTTT. This codes for CASSLVAGQAEAFF.

This clone came up a few times. This chain connects TRBV10-3 to TRBJ2-7, with TRBD2 matching 12 bases. This CDR3 region has 21 residues. The V gene's germline CDR1 is ENHRY and CDR2 SYGVKD. Unmatched junction bases numbered 19, after V lost 2 bases and J lost 2 bases. The DNA for the CDR3 is TGTGCCATCAGTGAGGTGACTAGCGGGAGTTGGTATAGGCGTACCACCTACGAGCAGTACTTC. This sequence encodes CAISEVTSGSWYRRTTYEQYF.

Here the CDR3 reads CASRGQGNQPQHF. CDR3 bases: TGTGCCAGCCGTGGACAGGGCAATCAGCCCCAGCATTTT. V usage is TRBV2 and J usage is TRBJ1-5, with 7 positions matching TRBD1. This CDR3 contains 13 residues. The trim removed 8 bases at V and 2 bases at J, leaving 3 bases unmatched. The germline CDR1 and CDR2 sequences are SNHLY and FYNNEI.

The V gene is TRBV11-1, the J gene TRBJ2-1, with 8 bases matching TRBD2. V dropped 6 bases and J dropped 9; count of bases not matched to a gene: 10. The CDR3 extends over 14 amino acids. Germline values: CDR1 SGHAT, CDR2 FQDESV (reference sequence). The CDR3 here is CASRNTREVAEQFF. CDR3 nucleotide sequence: TGTGCCAGCAGAAACACGCGGGAGGTCGCTGAGCAGTTCTTC.

This clone was seen once. The rearrangement joins TRBV5-1 to TRBJ2-7; the match to TRBD1 covers 8 bases. The CDR3 runs to 16 residues. Losses at the gene ends were 6 bases for V and 2 bases for J; bases not matched to a gene: 13. CDR1 and CDR2 from the germline V gene are SGHRS and YFSETQ. The CDR3 sequence: CASTPGWYRGAYEQYF. The CDR3 bases are TGCGCCAGCACCCCAGGCTGGTACAGGGGGGCCTACGAGCAGTACTTC.

The rearrangement joins TRBV25-1 to TRBJ2-3; 8 bases are a match to TRBD2. Unmatched junction bases numbered 12, after V lost 4 bases and J lost 6 bases. Per germline, CDR1 MGHDK and CDR2 SYGVNS. The CDR3 has 16 amino acids. CDR3 amino acids: CASSARGAGDLDTQYF. The CDR3, as DNA: TGTGCCAGCAGTGCCAGGGGAGCGGGGGATTTGGATACGCAGTATTTT.

This clone occurred once. The rearrangement uses TRBV25-1 and TRBJ2-2; 7 nucleotides line up with TRBD1. Trimming took 5 bases from V and 5 from J; bases not matched to a gene: 8. CDR1 is MGHDK, CDR2 SYGVNS, per germline. The CDR3 runs to 15 residues. DNA for the CDR3: TGTGCCAGCAGTTGGGCAGGGGGTAGTACCGGGGAGCTGTTTTTT. Protein: CASSWAGGSTGELFF.

The chain has TRBV21-1 and TRBJ2-7; the D segment call TRBD2 is taken from the table without a DNA check. TRBV21-1 is given as a pseudogene. This CDR3 is built from 16 residues. The CDR3 bases are TGTGCCAGCAGCAAAGTCGGGCTAGCGGGGGGTTACGAGCAGTACTTC. Its translation: CASSKVGLAGGYEQYF.

V and J are TRBV7-3 and TRBJ1-1; a possible D gene is TRBD1 (6 bases). V lost 7 bases, J lost 0 bases, and 9 bases lay in between. CDR1 is SGHTA, CDR2 FQGTGA, per germline. The CDR3 contains 13 residues. CDR3 residues: CASKGQMNTEAFF. The DNA for the CDR3 is TGTGCCAGCAAAGGACAGATGAACACTGAAGCTTTCTTT.

The chain employs TRBV11-2 and TRBJ2-7; 8 nucleotides align to TRBD2. Germline loops: CDR1 SGHAT, CDR2 FQNNGV. The CDR3 extends over 13 amino acids. The ends lost 2 bases at V and 6 bases at J; junction bases unmatched: 3. The CDR3 DNA is TGTGCCAGCAGCTTAACACGGGGGGGCGAGCAGTACTTC. This translates into CASSLTRGGEQYF.

This sequence joins TRBV7-9 and TRBJ2-7; D might be TRBD1 (6 bases). This CDR3 is built from 15 residues. The V gene lost 8 bases and the J gene lost 0 bases, with 17 bases spanning the gap. The germline gives CDR1 SEHNR, CDR2 FQNEAQ (reference sequence). In nucleotides, the CDR3 is TGTGCCAGCGGACAACAGGGTTCGGCCTCCTACGAGCAGTACTTC. Translating gives CASGQQGSASYEQYF.